This is a list of T cell receptor beta chains from one sample in a study of CD8 T cells in ankylosing spondylitis. TCRdb recomputed calls from the 5' RACE reads with MiXCR, one row per CDR3 protein. The sample contains 200,000 to 300,000 distinct CDR3 sequences, 8% to 9% of which appear only once. Sequencing was done on a sample of blood, either unsorted or a sorted T cell fraction (not recorded which). The source of these receptors is a female donor with ankylosing spondylitis or in good health (not recorded which). CDR3s include the opening cysteine and the closing phenylalanine or tryptophan. The order of the fields is D gene, CDR3 length, V gene, J gene, clone size, CDR3 DNA, CDR3 protein. The D gene is left open where the match is weak. Size is stated for part of the rows, as once, few or many counts, or as a class when the clone is expanded.

>.|18|TRBV28|TRBJ1-5|.
TGTGCCAGCAGTTTTATGCGGAGAGAGATGAATAGCAATCAGCCCCAGCATTTT
CASSFMRREMNSNQPQHF
>TRBD2|18|TRBV5-4|TRBJ2-1|many
TGTGCCAGCAGCTTGGTCCCCCTCCTAGCGGGGGGTATCAATGAGCAGTTCTTC
CASSLVPLLAGGINEQFF
>TRBD1|14|TRBV5-5|TRBJ1-1|many
TGTGCCAGCAGCTTCGGGACAGAACTATCTAGCGCTTTCTTT
CASSFGTELSSAFF
>.|16|TRBV27|TRBJ2-1|.
TGTGCCACTAGATTGGAGACGCCGAGCTCCTACAATGAGCAGTTCTTC
CATRLETPSSYNEQFF
>.|11|TRBV29-1|TRBJ1-1|many
TGCAGCGGCACAAGGGGGGCAGAAGCTTTCTTT
CSGTRGAEAFF
>TRBD2|15|TRBV3-1|TRBJ2-4|many
TGTGCCAGCAGCCAAGAAGGGACTAGCGGGAAACTTCAGTACTTC
CASSQEGTSGKLQYF
>.|14|TRBV20-1|TRBJ1-4|many
TGCAGTGCAATCCCATCTGGGGCTGATGAAAAACTGTTTTTT
CSAIPSGADEKLFF
>.|14|TRBV5-5|TRBJ1-2|many
TGTGCCAGCAGCCCCACCGGATGGGACTATGGCTACACCTTC
CASSPTGWDYGYTF
>TRBD2|18|TRBV28|TRBJ2-4|many
TGTGCCAGCCTACCCGGGACTAGCGGGTTCCTAGCCAAAAACATTCAGTACTTC
CASLPGTSGFLAKNIQYF
>.|12|TRBV3-1|TRBJ2-1|.
TGTGCCAGCAGCCATACTAGCAATGAGCAGTTCTTC
CASSHTSNEQFF
>TRBD1|11|TRBV20-1|TRBJ2-5|many
TGCAGTGCTAGGGGACAGGAGACCCAGTACTTC
CSARGQETQYF
>.|13|TRBV21-1|TRBJ2-1|many
TGTGCCAGCAGCAAAGTTAGAGGAGATGAGCAGTTCTTC
CASSKVRGDEQFF
>TRBD2|14|TRBV3-1|TRBJ2-1|few
TGTGCCAGCAGCCAAGACTTTGGCGGGAGTCGTAAGTTCTTC
CASSQDFGGSRKFF
>TRBD1|16|TRBV7-9|TRBJ2-7|.
TGTGCCAGCAGCTTAGGTCGCTGGGACAGAGACTACGAGCAGTACTTC
CASSLGRWDRDYEQYF
>.|14|TRBV28|TRBJ1-3|many
TGTGCCAGCACCCGCCGTGCAGGGGGAAACACCATATATTTT
CASTRRAGGNTIYF
>TRBD2|16|TRBV6-1|TRBJ2-1|many
TGTGCCAGCAGTCGCGGACTAGCGGGAGACACAAATGAGCAGTTCTTC
CASSRGLAGDTNEQFF
>.|12|TRBV24-1|TRBJ2-7|many
TGTGCCACGTTCTCAACCGCCCACGAGCAGTACTTC
CATFSTAHEQYF
>.|12|TRBV28|TRBJ1-5|many
TGTGCCAGCAGTACGCGACAGTCTCCCCAGCATTTT
CASSTRQSPQHF
>TRBD1|16|TRBV20-1|TRBJ2-7|many
TGCAGTGCCCTCCCATCTTTGGGACAGGGAACCTACGAGCAGTACTTC
CSALPSLGQGTYEQYF
>.|15|TRBV12-3/TRBV12-4|TRBJ1-4|many
TGTGCCAGCAGGTCTTCACCATGGGAAGATGAAAAACTGTTTTTT
CASRSSPWEDEKLFF
>.|13|TRBV5-1|TRBJ2-1|many
TGCGCCAGCAGCTACGGGGTTGGAAATGAGCAGTTCTTC
CASSYGVGNEQFF
>.|15|TRBV7-9|TRBJ1-3|many
TGTGCCAGCAGCCTCGGGGATAGCTCTGGAAACACCATATATTTT
CASSLGDSSGNTIYF
>.|13|TRBV6-1|TRBJ1-1|.
TGTGCCAGCAGTCGTGAGCGGAACAGTGAAGCTTTCTTT
CASSRERNSEAFF
>TRBD1|15|TRBV7-9|TRBJ1-4|.
TGTGCCAGCAGCTCGCTCGGGACAGTTAATGAAAAACTGTTTTTT
CASSSLGTVNEKLFF
>TRBD2|17|TRBV4-3|TRBJ2-1|many
TGCGCCAGCAGCCAAGTTCCGCTAGCGGGTATAAACAATGAGCAGTTCTTC
CASSQVPLAGINNEQFF
>.|12|TRBV24-1|TRBJ2-5|many
TGTGCCACCAGTGACCCCCAAGAGACCCAGTACTTC
CATSDPQETQYF
>.|17|TRBV29-1|TRBJ2-3|many
TGCAGCATCATTTCTTCACACGGAGGCTCTAGCACAGATACGCAGTATTTT
CSIISSHGGSSTDTQYF
>TRBD1|14|TRBV5-4|TRBJ1-2|.
TGTGCCAGCAGCCCGACAGGGAGGGTAGAAGGCTACACCTTC
CASSPTGRVEGYTF
>.|16|TRBV20-1|TRBJ2-3|many
TGCAGTGCTAGAGGCACTTATCGATGGGCCACAGATACGCAGTATTTT
CSARGTYRWATDTQYF
>.|15|TRBV20-1|TRBJ2-1|many
TGCAGTGCTAGAGAAGTTGGGTTGAGGGCCAATGAGCAGTTCTTC
CSAREVGLRANEQFF
>.|15|TRBV7-9|TRBJ2-1|few
TGTGCCAGCAGCTTAGCTAGAGTCGTCTACAATGAGCAGTTCTTC
CASSLARVVYNEQFF
>TRBD1|15|TRBV20-1|TRBJ2-5|many
TGCAGTGCCACGGACAGGGGGCCTTCCCAAGAGACCCAGTACTTC
CSATDRGPSQETQYF
>.|14|TRBV12-3/TRBV12-4|TRBJ2-5|many
TGTGCCAGCAGTTTAGCACCTAAGGGGGAGACCCAGTACTTC
CASSLAPKGETQYF
>TRBD1|13|TRBV11-2|TRBJ1-4|few
TGTGCCAGCAGCTTGAGCAGGGGGGAAAAACTGTTTTTT
CASSLSRGEKLFF
>TRBD1|12|TRBV6-5|TRBJ1-1|many
TGTGCCAGCAGTTACGGGACAGGAAAAGCTTTCTTT
CASSYGTGKAFF
>TRBD2|16|TRBV20-1|TRBJ2-1|many
TGCAGTGCTAGGGGCTCCACTAGCGGGAGGAACAATGAGCAGTTCTTC
CSARGSTSGRNNEQFF
>.|14|TRBV20-1|TRBJ1-1|few
TGCAGTGCTAGTCACCCAGGGAGGAACACTGAAGCTTTCTTT
CSASHPGRNTEAFF
>TRBD2|15|TRBV5-3|TRBJ2-2|.
TGTGCCAGAAGCCCGACTAGCCTGAACACCGGGGAGCTGTTTTTT
CARSPTSLNTGELFF
>TRBD2|14|TRBV4-3|TRBJ2-7|.
TGCGCCAGCAGCCAAGCTTGGCGGGAGAGGGAGCAGTACTTC
CASSQAWREREQYF
>TRBD1|11|TRBV30|TRBJ1-2|few
TGTGCCTGGAGTGTACAGGGGACGTACACCTTC
CAWSVQGTYTF
>.|16|TRBV28|TRBJ2-7|many
TGTGCCAGCAACGGCGGGACCTCCTCACTGACCTACGAGCAGTACTTC
CASNGGTSSLTYEQYF
>TRBD1|14|TRBV5-5|TRBJ1-1|many
TGTGCCAGCAGCTTTACAGGGGGCAACACTGAAGCTTTCTTT
CASSFTGGNTEAFF
>.|12|TRBV7-9|TRBJ2-1|.
TGTGCCAGCACACAGGTTCAGGGGGAGCAGTTCTTC
CASTQVQGEQFF
>.|12|TRBV11-2|TRBJ1-1|many
TGTGCCAGCAGCTTAGCAGGGTCTGAAGCTTTCTTT
CASSLAGSEAFF
>.|15|TRBV5-1|TRBJ2-7|.
TGCGCCAGCAGCCCACCGCACGGGGATTCCTACGAGCAGTACTTC
CASSPPHGDSYEQYF
>TRBD2|13|TRBV20-1|TRBJ2-7|many
TGCAGTGCCACTAGCGGGACCACCTACGAGCAGTACTTC
CSATSGTTYEQYF
>.|14|TRBV7-3|TRBJ2-5|many
TGTGCCAGCAGCCCCTACGGGGGGCTGGAGACCCAGTACTTC
CASSPYGGLETQYF
>.|16|TRBV10-3|TRBJ1-3|many
TGTGCCATCAGTGAGTCGAGGGCCCCCCCTGGAAACACCATATATTTT
CAISESRAPPGNTIYF
>.|14|TRBV19|TRBJ2-3|many
TGTGCCAGTAGTATAAGAGGGCTGCGAGATACGCAGTATTTT
CASSIRGLRDTQYF
>.|16|TRBV12-3/TRBV12-4|TRBJ1-3|many
TGTGCCAGCAGTTTAAAGGCGGGGACGGCAGGGAACACCATATATTTT
CASSLKAGTAGNTIYF
>TRBD1|13|TRBV7-7|TRBJ2-2|many
TGTGCCGCCTGGGACAGGGCCACCGGGGAGCTGTTTTTT
CAAWDRATGELFF
>.|14|TRBV9|TRBJ1-5|many
TGTGCCAGCAGCGTAGGGGTAAGCAATCAGCCCCAGCATTTT
CASSVGVSNQPQHF
>.|13|TRBV25-1|TRBJ2-7|many
TGTGCCAGTAGCGTCTCCGTCTCCTACGAGCAGTACTTC
CASSVSVSYEQYF
>TRBD1|15|TRBV7-9|TRBJ2-1|few
TGTGCCAGCAGCCCCCGGGACAGGGGCTACAATGAGCAGTTCTTC
CASSPRDRGYNEQFF